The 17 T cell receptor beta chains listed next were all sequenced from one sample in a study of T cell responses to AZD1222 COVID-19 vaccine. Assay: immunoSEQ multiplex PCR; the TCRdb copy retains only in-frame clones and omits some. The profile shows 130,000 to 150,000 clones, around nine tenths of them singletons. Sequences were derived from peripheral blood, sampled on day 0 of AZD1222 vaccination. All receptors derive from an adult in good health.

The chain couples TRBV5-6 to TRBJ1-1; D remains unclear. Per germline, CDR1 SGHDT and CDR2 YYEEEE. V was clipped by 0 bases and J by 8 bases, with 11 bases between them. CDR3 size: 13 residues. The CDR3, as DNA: TGTGCCAGCAGCTTGGCGAGTTATACCGAAGCTTTCTTT. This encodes CASSLASYTEAFF. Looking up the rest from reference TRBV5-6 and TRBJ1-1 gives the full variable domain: DAGVTQSPTHLIKTRGQQVTLRCSPKSGHDTVSWYQQALGQGPQFIFQYYEEEERQRGNFPDRFSGHQFPNYSSELNVNALLLGDSALYLCASSLASYTEAFFGQGTRLTVV.

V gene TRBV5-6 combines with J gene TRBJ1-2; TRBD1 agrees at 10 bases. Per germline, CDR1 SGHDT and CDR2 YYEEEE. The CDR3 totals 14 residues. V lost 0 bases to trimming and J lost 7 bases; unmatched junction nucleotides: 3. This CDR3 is CASSLAGQGGGYTF. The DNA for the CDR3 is TGTGCCAGCAGCTTGGCAGGACAGGGGGGTGGCTACACCTTC.

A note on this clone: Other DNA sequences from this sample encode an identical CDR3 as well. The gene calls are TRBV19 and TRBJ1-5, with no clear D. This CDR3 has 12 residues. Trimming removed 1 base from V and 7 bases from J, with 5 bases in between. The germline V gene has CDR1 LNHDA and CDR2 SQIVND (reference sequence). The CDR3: CASSIGFQPQHF. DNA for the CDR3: TGTGCCAGTAGTATAGGGTTCCAGCCCCAGCATTTT.

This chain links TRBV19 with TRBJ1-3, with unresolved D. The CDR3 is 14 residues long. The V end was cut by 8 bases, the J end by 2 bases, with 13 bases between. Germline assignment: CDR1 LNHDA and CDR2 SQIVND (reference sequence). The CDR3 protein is CASLRPGAGNTIYF. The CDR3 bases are TGTGCCAGTCTCCGGCCGGGCGCTGGAAACACCATATATTTT.

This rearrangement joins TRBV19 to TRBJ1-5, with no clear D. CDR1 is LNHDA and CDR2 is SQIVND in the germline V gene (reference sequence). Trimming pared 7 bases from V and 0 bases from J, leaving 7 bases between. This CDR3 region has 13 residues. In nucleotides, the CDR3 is TGTGCCAGTAAGACGGGTAGCAATCAGCCCCAGCATTTT. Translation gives CASKTGSNQPQHF.

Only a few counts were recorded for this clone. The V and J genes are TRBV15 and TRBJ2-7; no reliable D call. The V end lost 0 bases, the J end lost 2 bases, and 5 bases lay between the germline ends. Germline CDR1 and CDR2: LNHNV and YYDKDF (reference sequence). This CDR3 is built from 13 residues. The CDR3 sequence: CATSRELTYEQYF. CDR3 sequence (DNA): TGTGCCACCAGCAGAGAACTTACCTACGAGCAGTACTTC.

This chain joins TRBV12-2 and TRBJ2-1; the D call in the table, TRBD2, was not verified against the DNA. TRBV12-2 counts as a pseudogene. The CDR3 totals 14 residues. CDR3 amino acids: CASRSYDRGNEQFF. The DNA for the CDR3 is TGTGCAAGTCGCTCCTATGACCGAGGGAATGAGCAGTTCTTC.

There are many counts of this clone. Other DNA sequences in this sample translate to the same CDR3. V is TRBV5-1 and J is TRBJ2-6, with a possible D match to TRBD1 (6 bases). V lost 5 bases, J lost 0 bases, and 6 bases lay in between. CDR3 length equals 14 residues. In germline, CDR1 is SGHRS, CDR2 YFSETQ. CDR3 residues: CASRDSSGANVLTF. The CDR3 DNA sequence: TGCGCCAGCAGGGACAGCTCTGGGGCCAACGTCCTGACTTTC.

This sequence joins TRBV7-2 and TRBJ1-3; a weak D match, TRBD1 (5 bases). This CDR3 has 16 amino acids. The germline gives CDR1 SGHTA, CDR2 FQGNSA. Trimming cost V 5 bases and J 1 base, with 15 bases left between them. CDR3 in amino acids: CASSPSGGWSGNTIYF. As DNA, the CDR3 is TGTGCCAGCAGCCCTAGTGGGGGGTGGTCTGGAAACACCATATATTTT. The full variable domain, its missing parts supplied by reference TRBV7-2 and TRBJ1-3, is GAGVSQSPSNKVTEKGKDVELRCDPISGHTALYWYRQSLGQGLEFLIYFQGNSAPDKSGLPSDRFSAERTGGSVSTLTIQRTQQEDSAVYLCASSPSGGWSGNTIYFGEGSWLTVV.

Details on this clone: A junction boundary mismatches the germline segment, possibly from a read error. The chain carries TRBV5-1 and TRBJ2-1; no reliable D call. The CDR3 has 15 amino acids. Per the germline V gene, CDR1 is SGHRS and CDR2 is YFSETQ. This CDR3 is CASSLGVSSYNEQFF. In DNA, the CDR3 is TGCGCCAGCAGTTTGGGCGTAAGCTCCTACAATGAGCAGTTCTTC.

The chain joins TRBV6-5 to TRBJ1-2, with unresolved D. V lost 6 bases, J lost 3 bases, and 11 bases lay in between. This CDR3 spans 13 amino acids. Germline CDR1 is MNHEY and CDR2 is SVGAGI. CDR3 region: CASRPLGYYGYTF. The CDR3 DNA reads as TGTGCCAGCAGGCCCCTTGGCTACTATGGCTACACCTTC.

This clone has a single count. The CDR3 DNA reads as TGCGCCAGCAGCTTGGGACACAGTGCGGGTTCACCCCTCCACTTT. This codes for CASSLGHSAGSPLHF. The rearrangement links TRBV5-1 to TRBJ1-6, with no clear D. The CDR3 length is 15 residues. Trimming pared 0 bases from V and 9 bases from J, leaving 13 bases between. Germline V gene data show CDR1 as SGHRS and CDR2 as YFSETQ. The whole variable domain, remainder taken from reference TRBV5-1 and TRBJ1-6, is KAGVTQTPRYLIKTRGQQVTLSCSPISGHRSVSWYQQTPGQGLQFLFEYFSETQRNKGNFPGRFSGRQFSNSRSEMNVSTLELGDSALYLCASSLGHSAGSPLHFGNGTRLTVT.

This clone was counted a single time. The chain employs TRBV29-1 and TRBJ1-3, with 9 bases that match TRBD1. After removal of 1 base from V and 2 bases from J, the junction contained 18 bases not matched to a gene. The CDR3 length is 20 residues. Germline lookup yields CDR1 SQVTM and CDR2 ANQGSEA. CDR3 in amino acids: CSVEAPPLNGQGMTGNTIYF. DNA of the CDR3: TGCAGCGTTGAAGCGCCGCCGCTAAATGGACAGGGGATGACTGGAAACACCATATATTTT.

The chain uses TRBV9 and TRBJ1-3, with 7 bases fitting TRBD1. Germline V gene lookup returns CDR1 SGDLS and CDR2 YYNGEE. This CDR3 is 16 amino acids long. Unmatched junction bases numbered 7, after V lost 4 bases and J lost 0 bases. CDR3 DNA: TGTGCCAGCAGCCCCAGACAGGGTTTCTCTGGAAACACCATATATTTT. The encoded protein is CASSPRQGFSGNTIYF.

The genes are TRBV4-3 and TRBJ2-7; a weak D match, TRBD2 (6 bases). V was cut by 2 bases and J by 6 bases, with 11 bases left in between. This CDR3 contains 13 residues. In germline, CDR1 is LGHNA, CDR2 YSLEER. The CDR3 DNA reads TGCGCCAGCAGCCAAACAGGAGGGGTCGAGCAGTACTTC. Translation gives CASSQTGGVEQYF.

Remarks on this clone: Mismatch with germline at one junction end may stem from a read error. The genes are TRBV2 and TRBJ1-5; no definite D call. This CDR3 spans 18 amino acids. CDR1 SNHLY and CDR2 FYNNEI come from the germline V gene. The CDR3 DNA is TGTGCCAGCAGGTACTCGAAATCGGGCCCGACCTCCAATGAGCCCCAGCATTTT. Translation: CASRYSKSGPTSNEPQHF.

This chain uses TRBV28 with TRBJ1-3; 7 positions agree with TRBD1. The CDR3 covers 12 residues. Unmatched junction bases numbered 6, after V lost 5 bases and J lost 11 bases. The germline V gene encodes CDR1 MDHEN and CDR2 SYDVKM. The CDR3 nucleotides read TGTGCCAGCAGTCTCAACAGGGGTTCCATATATTTT. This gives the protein CASSLNRGSIYF. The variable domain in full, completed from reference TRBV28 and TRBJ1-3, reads DVKVTQSSRYLVKRTGEKVFLECVQDMDHENMFWYRQDPGLGLRLIYFSYDVKMKEKGDIPEGYSVSREKKERFSLILESASTNQTSMYLCASSLNRGSIYFGEGSWLTVV.